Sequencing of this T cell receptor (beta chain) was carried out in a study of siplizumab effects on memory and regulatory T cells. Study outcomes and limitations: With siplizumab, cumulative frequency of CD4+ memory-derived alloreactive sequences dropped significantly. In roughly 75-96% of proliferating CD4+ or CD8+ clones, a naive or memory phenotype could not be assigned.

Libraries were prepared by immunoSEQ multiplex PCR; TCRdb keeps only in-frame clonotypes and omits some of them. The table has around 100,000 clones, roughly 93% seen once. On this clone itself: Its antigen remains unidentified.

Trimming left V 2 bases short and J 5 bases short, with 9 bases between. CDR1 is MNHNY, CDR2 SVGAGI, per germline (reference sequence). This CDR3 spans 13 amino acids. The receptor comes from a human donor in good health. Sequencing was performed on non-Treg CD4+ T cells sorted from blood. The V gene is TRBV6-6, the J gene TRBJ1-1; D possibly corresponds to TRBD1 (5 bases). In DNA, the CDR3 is TGTGCCAGCAGTTACAGGGACGGGACTGAAGCTTTCTTT. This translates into CASSYRDGTEAFF.